This TCR beta chain appears in the sequencing data of a study of T cell responses to AZD1222 COVID-19 vaccine. The CDR3 is 14 amino acids. The germline V and J ends were trimmed by 6 bases and 6 bases, with 17 bases remaining between them. CDR1 is SGHRS, CDR2 YFSETQ, per germline. Notes on this clone: Its antigen is undetermined.

Study-wide results and caveats: Sampled repertoires all dated from after the peak T cell response.

The repertoire was sequenced with immunoSEQ multiplex PCR; TCRdb's copy has only in-frame clones and lacks some. The profile covers some 98,000 clones, with approximately 88% appearing a single time and 12% to 15% taken by the ten largest. The chain carries TRBV5-1 and TRBJ2-3, with TRBD2 as a possible D gene (5 bases). The sequence derives from an adult who received the AZD1222 COVID-19 vaccine. Sequencing was performed on peripheral blood, taken 28 days after the second AZD1222 dose. The CDR3 loop reads CASTRGQRRDTQYF. The DNA of the CDR3 is TGCGCCAGCACCCGCGGGCAGCGGCGGGATACGCAGTATTTT.